The entry below describes one T cell receptor (beta chain). Profiled with immunoSEQ multiplex PCR; TCRdb holds only in-frame clones, not every one. The sample shows about 120,000 clones, 85% to 90% of them seen only once. From germline, CDR1 is MNHEY and CDR2 SVGAGI. Deletions cut 6 bases from V and 3 bases from J, with 11 bases between. The CDR3 consists of 13 residues. This record belongs to a study of control samples from healthy donors and cancer patients. The chain joins TRBV6-5 to TRBJ1-1; D is ambiguous. Sequencing input: PBMCs. The clonotype originates from a woman aged 45-60 years with colorectal cancer. The CDR3 DNA follows: TGTGCCAGCAGGCTCGACACTTACACTGAAGCTTTCTTT. Protein product: CASRLDTYTEAFF.